This TCR beta chain was retrieved from a study of blood T cells in healthy people across ages (dated by TCRdb to the mid-2010s). Broadly, across the study: In model experiments, roughly one uniquely barcoded TCR beta cDNA molecule per two T cells was captured by template switching. Donors of different ages were randomly distributed across sequencing lanes to avoid experimental bias. The study measured age-related changes in TCR beta repertoire diversity using deep sequencing normalized with unique cDNA molecular identifiers. Two additional independent replicas of 1 million unique cDNA reads from the same blood draw were analyzed for two donors (one aged 18 to 30 and one aged 80 or older). The donors were divided into four age groups: young (average around 17 years), middle-aged (approximately 42), aged (roughly 60) and long-lived (about 80).

Libraries came from 5' RACE. Sequencing instrument: Illumina HiSeq 2500. A second PCR of roughly 7 to 11 cycles was run with a J-beta primer mix and a sample-barcoded 5' primer. Each TCR beta cDNA molecule received a unique molecular identifier from a template-switch 5' adaptor carrying 12 random nucleotides. At least 2.5 million CDR3-containing paired-end reads were obtained from each sample. First-strand cDNA synthesis was performed from all RNA using the Mint cDNA synthesis kit, with priming by a TRBC-specific oligonucleotide. Following uracil-DNA glycosylase treatment, all cDNA underwent a first 18-cycle PCR with the universal primers M1SS and BC2_uni_R. The source study handled its data this way. Normalization of each sample was performed by random selection of 1 million high-quality reads, each carrying a distinct molecular identifier. Instead of being binned into consensus sequences, reads that shared molecular identifiers were thrown out. MiTCR, with a Q25 quality threshold and the strictest error-elimination algorithm, was used for CDR3 identification, clonotype clustering and error correction. Lower-bound total TCR beta diversity was estimated with a nonparametric unseen species model using Euler transformation. In TCRdb, the public reads were trimmed at Q25 with fastp and aligned with MiXCR, with productive beta chains retained. Rows merge per CDR3 protein into single entries with the most common DNA and genes. TCRdb, rather than the study authors, made the V and J calls. The sample includes 800,000 or so distinct CDR3 sequences, with 62% observed a single time. 25% to 35% of the sample is taken by the ten largest.

Systemically healthy Caucasian individuals from Russia, approximately 39 in total and aged roughly 6 to 90 years, were included as donors. Around 10 milliliters of peripheral blood were drawn from each donor into EDTA-treated Vacutainer tubes. Ficoll-Paque density-gradient centrifugation was used to isolate PBMCs, with at least 7 million obtained per sample. Total RNA, at least 6 micrograms per sample, was extracted from PBMCs with Trizol reagent. For every donor, an aliquot of PBMCs went through flow cytometry to measure the percentages of naive CD45RAhigh/CD27high T cells. What the research found in general, with its limitations: Conclusive comparison of naive and antigen-experienced compartments was prevented by the profiling of bulk unsorted PBMCs. Because donor CMV infection status was unknown, age-related changes in expanded clonotypes were potentially confounded. As age increased, observed TCR beta diversity per million T cells dropped in a roughly linear way, and a significant reduction was already evident by age roughly 36. A strong correlation was found between observed TCR beta diversity and the percentage of naive T cells measured by flow cytometry. Compared with the aged group, the long-lived group had more naive CD4+ T cells, fewer expanded clones and increased TCR diversity, suggesting age selection. Estimates of total diversity based on one million sequenced T cells were regarded as lower bounds and as underestimates.

From the cysteine up to the phenylalanine, the CDR3 has a length of 14 residues. The CDR3 DNA has 42 bases and is translated from base 1. V loses 7 bases of germline sequence and J loses 2 bases, and the interval between the two ends is 14 bases. The germline V gene (reference sequence) yields SEHNR for CDR1 and FQNEAQ for CDR2. On this clonotype: The specificity of this receptor is unknown. There are no base qualities to consult, and no much larger clone falls within one base.

Sequenced material: blood. The chain uses TRBV7-9 and TRBJ1-2, with the D gene call left open. The sequence came from a man between 25 and 39 years old in good health. The CDR3 corresponds to CASTPEGRNYGYTF. In nucleotides, the sequence is TGTGCCAGCACCCCGGAGGGCAGAAACTATGGCTACACCTTC.